These 6 T cell receptor beta chains originate from one sample sequenced in a study of post-analysis software for immune sequencing data (dated by TCRdb to between 2015 and 2017). The paper as a whole reports these results and caveats: Patients showed significantly higher frequencies than controls for a handful of TRBV segments, among them TRBV5-6, TRBV5-1 and TRBV20-1.

Their specific antigens are unknown. Libraries were built with PCR. Instrument on record: Illumina HiSeq 2500. To reduce PCR and sequencing biases, unique molecular identifiers were incorporated into the TCR beta cDNA libraries. TCRdb reprocessed the public reads (quality trimming at Q25 with fastp, clone calling with MiXCR) and kept in-frame beta chains. CDR3 protein duplicates are merged, each entry listing the most common genes and DNA. Within this sample are roughly 650,000 distinct CDR3 sequences, with 55% to 60% of them counted one time only. The ten biggest clones cover 11% of the sample. Sample: blood. The source is a girl aged 2-9 years with multiple sclerosis.

The chain is built from TRBV20-1 and TRBJ2-7; no reliable D call. V lost 2 bases and J lost 1, with 9 bases in between. This CDR3 contains 13 residues. Germline CDR1 and CDR2: DFQATT and SNEGSKA (reference sequence). The DNA of the CDR3 is TGCAGTGCTAGAACATTAGTTTCCTACGAGCAGTACTTC. This sequence encodes CSARTLVSYEQYF.

J is TRBJ2-3 and V is TRBV5-5; 10 nucleotides agree with TRBD1. This CDR3 spans 16 amino acids. Per germline, CDR1 SGHKS and CDR2 YYEKEE (reference sequence). With 5 bases clipped from V and 5 bases from J, the junction kept 11 bases outside the gene matches. The CDR3 DNA reads TGTGCCAGCAGTCCAGGGGACAGGGGAATTGTAGATACGCAGTATTTT. Translated, it gives CASSPGDRGIVDTQYF.

This clonotype was observed a handful of times. The rearrangement joins TRBV7-2 to TRBJ2-1, with a weak D call TRBD2 (5 bases). Germline CDR1 SGHTA, CDR2 FQGNSA. V gave up 5 bases and J gave up 6 bases, with 11 bases separating them. The CDR3 contains 13 residues. The CDR3 is CASSPYGVNEQFF. CDR3 DNA sequence: TGTGCCAGCAGCCCCTACGGGGTCAATGAGCAGTTCTTC.

This sequence joins TRBV2 and TRBJ2-7; TRBD1 agrees at 8 bases. This CDR3 comprises 14 residues. Germline V gene sequence: CDR1 SNHLY, CDR2 FYNNEI. Trimming at V came to 6 bases and at J to 3 bases, leaving 7 bases not matched to a gene. The CDR3 protein is CASRVGTGFYEQYF. CDR3 DNA sequence: TGTGCCAGCAGGGTAGGGACAGGCTTCTACGAGCAGTACTTC.

The rearrangement joins TRBV15 to TRBJ1-2; D is unclear. The CDR3 loop spans 15 amino acids. CDR1 is LNHNV and CDR2 is YYDKDF in the germline V gene (reference sequence). Trimming cost V 0 bases and J 5 bases, with 13 bases left between them. The CDR3 reads CATSRDLAGSYGYTF. The CDR3 region has the DNA TGTGCCACCAGCAGAGATCTAGCAGGATCATATGGCTACACCTTC. Using reference TRBV15 and TRBJ1-2 for the parts outside the CDR3, the full variable domain is DAMVIQNPRYQVTQFGKPVTLSCSQTLNHNVMYWYQQKSSQAPKLLFHYYDKDFNNEADTPDNFQSRRPNTSFCFLDIRSPGLGDTAMYLCATSRDLAGSYGYTFGSGTRLTVV.

V gene TRBV29-1 combines with J gene TRBJ2-7; TRBD1 matches at 8 bases. The DNA end is a closer match to TRBJ2-5, so the J assignment may be wrong. CDR3 length equals 16 residues. The germline gives CDR1 SQVTM, CDR2 ANQGSEA. The CDR3 loop is CSVPYRGQATRETQYF. The CDR3 DNA sequence: TGCAGCGTTCCTTACCGGGGACAGGCCACCAGGGAGACCCAGTACTTC.